The entry below gives a single T cell receptor (beta chain) sequence along with its context. The antigen is undetermined. TCRdb's copy holds only in-frame clones and misses some; the assay was immunoSEQ multiplex PCR. Of about 65,000 clones in the sample, 70% to 90% were seen once. These data belong to a study of OX40 agonist ivuxolimab in advanced cancers. Study-wide results and caveats: Dose levels from 0.1 to 3.0 mg/kg saw CD4+ and CD8+ blood T cells expand clonally by week 6.

Sequenced material: CD4+ or CD8+ T cells sorted from blood, taken in a trial of the OX40 agonist ivuxolimab. This clonotype originated in an adult with an advanced solid tumor such as melanoma, head and neck, liver or kidney cancer.

The CDR3 sequence is CASSLAGGVDTQYF. The CDR3 coding sequence is TGTGCCAGCAGCTTAGCAGGGGGCGTAGATACGCAGTATTTT. The chain carries TRBV11-3 and TRBJ2-3, with 8 bases fitting TRBD1. J was trimmed by 5 bases and V by 1 base; bases with no gene match: 2. The CDR3 runs 14 residues. Looked up from germline, CDR1 is SGHNT and CDR2 is YENEEA.